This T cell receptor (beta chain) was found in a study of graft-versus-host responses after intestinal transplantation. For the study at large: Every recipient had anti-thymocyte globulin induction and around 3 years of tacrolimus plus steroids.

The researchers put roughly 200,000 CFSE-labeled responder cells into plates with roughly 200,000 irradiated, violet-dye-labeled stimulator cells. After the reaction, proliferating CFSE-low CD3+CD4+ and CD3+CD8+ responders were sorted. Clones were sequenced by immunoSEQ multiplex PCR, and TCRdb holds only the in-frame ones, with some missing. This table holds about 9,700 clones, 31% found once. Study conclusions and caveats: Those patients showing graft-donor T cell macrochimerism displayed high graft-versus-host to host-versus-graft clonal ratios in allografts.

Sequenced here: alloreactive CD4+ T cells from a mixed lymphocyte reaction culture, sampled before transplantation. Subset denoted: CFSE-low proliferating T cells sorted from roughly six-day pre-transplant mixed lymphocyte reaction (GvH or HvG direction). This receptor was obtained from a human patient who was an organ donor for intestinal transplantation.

CDR3: CASSLEGTEAFF. CDR3 in DNA: TGTGCCAGCAGCTTGGAGGGCACTGAAGCTTTCTTT. V usage is TRBV5-4 and J usage is TRBJ1-1; D unresolved. The CDR3 has 12 residues. Looked up from germline, CDR1 is SGHNT and CDR2 is YYREEE (reference sequence). V gave up 0 bases and J gave up 4 bases, with 4 bases separating them. Variable domain in full (rest from reference TRBV5-4 and TRBJ1-1): ETGVTQSPTHLIKTRGQQVTLRCSSQSGHNTVSWYQQALGQGPQFIFQYYREEENGRGNFPPRFSGLQFPNYSSELNVNALELDDSALYLCASSLEGTEAFFGQGTRLTVV.